This TCR beta chain was documented in a study of T cells in localized non-small cell lung cancer. With V trimmed by 3 bases and J by 4 bases, 3 bases remained unmatched. The length of the CDR3 is 14 residues. Germline V CDR1 and CDR2: LGHNA, YNFKEQ. The repertoire was sequenced with immunoSEQ multiplex PCR; TCRdb's copy has only in-frame clones and lacks some. The data contain 25,000 to 35,000 clones, 91% of them seen just once; the ten biggest clones take up approximately 5%. With regard to this clone: This sample includes further DNA sequences coding for the same CDR3.

The receptor was derived from a man between 40 and 69 years old with stage II lung adenocarcinoma. The sequencing here drew on PBMCs, taken before any cancer treatment. The gene calls are TRBV4-2 and TRBJ1-2; TRBD1 agrees at 9 bases. The CDR3 DNA reads as TGTGCCAGCAGCCAGGGACAGGGTGGCTATGGCTACACCTTC. This sequence encodes CASSQGQGGYGYTF.